This TCR beta chain was recovered during a study of blood T cells in healthy people across ages (dated by TCRdb to about 2015). Regarding the complete study: In model experiments, template switching captured roughly one uniquely barcoded TCR beta cDNA molecule for every two T cells. Age-related changes in TCR beta repertoire diversity were measured in the study by deep sequencing normalized with unique cDNA molecular identifiers. The donors were split into four age groups: young (average around 15 years), middle-aged (39), aged (over 55) and long-lived (roughly 88). To avoid experimental bias, donors of different ages were distributed randomly across sequencing lanes. For two donors (one aged 18 to 30 and one aged 80 or older), the study analyzed two additional independent replicas of 1 million unique cDNA reads from the same blood draw. What the authors observed across the whole study: Observed TCR beta diversity per million T cells fell roughly linearly with age, and a significant reduction was already apparent by age around 40. Estimates of total diversity based on one million sequenced T cells were regarded as lower bounds and as underestimates. Observed TCR beta diversity correlated strongly with the percentage of naive T cells measured by flow cytometry. Bulk unsorted PBMC profiling prevented conclusive comparison of naive and antigen-experienced compartments. The CMV infection status of donors was not known, potentially confounding age-related changes in expanded clonotypes. Compared with the aged group, the long-lived group had more naive CD4+ T cells, fewer expanded clones and increased TCR diversity, suggesting age selection.

This clonotype was seen only a few times. The specificity of this receptor is unknown. No much larger clonotype is one base removed from it; base qualities were not supplied. The approximately 41 donors, aged about 6 to 100 years, were systemically healthy Caucasian individuals from Russia. Each donor gave approximately 10 milliliters of peripheral blood, collected into EDTA-treated Vacutainer tubes. Ficoll-Paque density-gradient centrifugation was used to isolate PBMCs, with at least 6.5 million per sample. Total RNA, at least 5 micrograms per sample, was extracted from PBMCs with Trizol reagent. For every donor, an aliquot of PBMCs went through flow cytometry to measure the percentages of naive CD45RAhigh/CD27high T cells. Library preparation was by 5' RACE. Sequencing was carried out with an Illumina HiSeq 2500. The second PCR ran for roughly 7 to 11 cycles and used a J-beta primer mix along with a sample-barcoded 5' primer. Each TCR beta cDNA molecule received a unique molecular identifier from a template-switch 5' adaptor carrying 12 random nucleotides. Each sample yielded at least 3 million CDR3-containing paired-end reads. All of the RNA was converted into first-strand cDNA using the Mint cDNA synthesis kit, with a TRBC-specific oligonucleotide serving as the primer. After uracil-DNA glycosylase treatment, a first 18-cycle PCR used universal primers M1SS and BC2_uni_R on all cDNA. Per the authors' processing: For normalization, 1 million high-quality reads, each with a distinct molecular identifier, were randomly selected from each sample. Instead of being binned into consensus sequences, reads that shared molecular identifiers were thrown out. CDR3 identification, clonotype clustering and error correction used MiTCR with a Q25 quality threshold and the strictest error-elimination algorithm. A nonparametric unseen species model with Euler transformation was used to estimate lower-bound total TCR beta diversity. TCRdb cleaned the public reads at Q25 with fastp, built clones with MiXCR and kept in-frame beta chains. Rows are unified per CDR3 protein, each entry keeping the most common DNA and genes. Here the V and J calls rest on TCRdb's processing, not on the authors' analysis. In this sample the table shows under 2 million distinct CDR3 sequences, about 32% of which occur a single time. Together, the top ten hold around 11% of the sample.

The CDR3 runs 15 residues from the cysteine to the phenylalanine. The CDR3 DNA has 45 bases and is translated from base 1. V is reduced by 6 bases and J by 0 bases, leaving a spacing of 12 bases between them. The germline V gene specifies MNHNS as CDR1 and SASEGT as CDR2. The clonotype comes from a woman in her twenties or thirties in good health. Sequences were obtained from blood. The chain uses TRBV6-1 and TRBJ1-5; matching of 6 bases hints at TRBD1 as the D gene. The sequenced DNA is TGTGCCAGCAGGGACAGCCACTATAGCAATCAGCCCCAGCATTTT. This is translated as CASRDSHYSNQPQHF.